This T cell receptor beta chain emerged from a study of blood T cell repertoires in COVID-19. The wider study: From the United States, Italy and Spain came samples of acute and convalescent COVID-19.

Authors' methods: How many nucleated cells were present was estimated from reference gene primer amplification. Only in-frame clones appear in the TCRdb table, and some are missing; sequencing was by immunoSEQ multiplex PCR. That table gives V, J and clone size, and the DNA gave D and trimming. In the table there are about 100,000 clones, about 90% of which are singletons. The CDR3 runs to 15 residues. Germline CDR1 and CDR2: LNHDA and SQIVND (reference sequence). The ends lost 2 bases at V and 3 bases at J; junction bases unmatched: 6. In its sample, this clone was seen once. The sample was peripheral blood. This chain links TRBV19 with TRBJ2-7; TRBD1 agrees at 8 bases. The origin of this receptor is a man younger than 40 in a cohort sampled during active COVID-19. CDR3 region: CASSIRTGIDYEQYF. CDR3 coding DNA: TGTGCCAGTAGTATACGGACAGGGATTGACTACGAGCAGTACTTC.